This TCR beta chain was found in a study of regulatory T cells in long-lasting Graves disease. This clonotype occurred a few times. Researchers made TCR beta libraries by using iRepertoire HTBI primers and running Arm-PCR on CDR3 regions. Via MiXCR, TCRdb re-called the multiplex PCR reads, giving one row per CDR3 protein. Of a few hundred thousand distinct CDR3 sequences listed, 11% to 15% are singletons. V lost 3 bases and J lost 10, with 16 bases in between. The germline gives CDR1 LGHDT, CDR2 YNNKEL (reference sequence). This CDR3 has 14 amino acids. Time point given: newly diagnosed GD, antithyroid drugs for less than 3 months. Construction of the TCR library relied on RNA isolated from PBMCs. These data were likewise used in another study, on T cells in Graves' hyperthyroidism and ophthalmopathy.

The sequenced sample was peripheral blood mononuclear cells (PBMCs), obtained at new diagnosis, from a patient treated with antithyroid drugs. The receptor was isolated from a woman in her 50s with Graves disease. The rearrangement joins TRBV3-1 to TRBJ2-1; D unresolved. CDR3 coding DNA: TGTGCCAGCAGCCATCGCGCTAGAGGATGGGAGCAGTTCTTC. This translates into CASSHRARGWEQFF.